The sequence of this TCR beta chain was determined in a study of long-term antiretroviral therapy in people with HIV. Researchers report immunoSEQ v3.0 was run at survey level. For every sample, sequencing targeted roughly 40,000-55,000 T-cell genomes. Only in-frame clones appear in the TCRdb table, and some are missing; sequencing was by immunoSEQ multiplex PCR. The table has 30,000 to 50,000 clones, 75% to 90% seen once. With 2 bases clipped from V and 6 bases from J, the junction kept 7 bases outside the gene matches. Per the germline V gene, CDR1 is MNHEY and CDR2 is SMNVEV (reference sequence). The CDR3 is 14 residues long.

The clonotype originates from a woman younger than 30 with HIV. Sequencing used unsorted PBMCs, obtained just before starting antiretroviral therapy. V and J are TRBV27 and TRBJ2-7, with 7 bases aligning to TRBD2. CDR3 loop: CASSLSGKLVEQYF. The CDR3 DNA reads as TGTGCCAGCAGTTTAAGCGGGAAACTGGTCGAGCAGTACTTC.